Presented here are 2 T cell receptor beta chains from one specimen sequenced in a study of cytomegalovirus exposure and HLA in healthy donors. Primers included in the PCR were 60 Vbeta and 13 Jbeta primers. This table comes from immunoSEQ multiplex PCR, and its TCRdb copy is limited to in-frame clones, with some not included. Among 100,000 or so clones listed, over 65% were seen once. The sample was PBMCs. These receptors were obtained from a man in his forties in good health and CMV-seropositive.

The chain recombines TRBV4-3 with TRBJ2-7, with TRBD2 as a possible D gene (6 bases). The CDR3 covers 16 residues. V was trimmed by 0 bases and J by 7 bases, leaving 19 bases between them. In germline, CDR1 is LGHNA, CDR2 YSLEER. The CDR3 is CASSQDLGTGYGEQYF. CDR3 DNA sequence: TGCGCCAGCAGCCAAGATCTGGGGACTGGCTACGGGGAGCAGTACTTC.

The V call is TRBV11-2, the J call TRBJ2-5; D might be TRBD1 (5 bases). Germline CDR1 is SGHAT and CDR2 is FQNNGV. V lost 3 bases to trimming and J lost 2 bases, with 7 bases between them. The CDR3 extends over 13 amino acids. Here the CDR3 DNA reads TGTGCCAGCAGCTTCGACAGACAAGAGACCCAGTACTTC. The encoded protein is CASSFDRQETQYF.